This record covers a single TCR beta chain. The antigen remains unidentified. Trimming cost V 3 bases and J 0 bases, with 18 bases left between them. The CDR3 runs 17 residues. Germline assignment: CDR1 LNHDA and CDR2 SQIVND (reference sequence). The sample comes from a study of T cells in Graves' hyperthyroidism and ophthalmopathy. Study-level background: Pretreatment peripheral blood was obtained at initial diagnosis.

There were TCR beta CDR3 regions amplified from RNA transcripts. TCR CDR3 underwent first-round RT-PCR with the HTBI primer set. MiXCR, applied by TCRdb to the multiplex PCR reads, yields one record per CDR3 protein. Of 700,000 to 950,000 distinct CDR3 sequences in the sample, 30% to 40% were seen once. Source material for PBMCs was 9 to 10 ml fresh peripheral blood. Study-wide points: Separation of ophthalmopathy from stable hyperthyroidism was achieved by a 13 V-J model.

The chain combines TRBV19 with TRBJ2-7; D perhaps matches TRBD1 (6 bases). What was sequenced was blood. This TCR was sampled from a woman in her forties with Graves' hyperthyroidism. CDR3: CASSIHVGAPFSYEQYF. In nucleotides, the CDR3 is TGTGCCAGTAGTATTCACGTGGGGGCCCCATTCTCCTACGAGCAGTACTTC.